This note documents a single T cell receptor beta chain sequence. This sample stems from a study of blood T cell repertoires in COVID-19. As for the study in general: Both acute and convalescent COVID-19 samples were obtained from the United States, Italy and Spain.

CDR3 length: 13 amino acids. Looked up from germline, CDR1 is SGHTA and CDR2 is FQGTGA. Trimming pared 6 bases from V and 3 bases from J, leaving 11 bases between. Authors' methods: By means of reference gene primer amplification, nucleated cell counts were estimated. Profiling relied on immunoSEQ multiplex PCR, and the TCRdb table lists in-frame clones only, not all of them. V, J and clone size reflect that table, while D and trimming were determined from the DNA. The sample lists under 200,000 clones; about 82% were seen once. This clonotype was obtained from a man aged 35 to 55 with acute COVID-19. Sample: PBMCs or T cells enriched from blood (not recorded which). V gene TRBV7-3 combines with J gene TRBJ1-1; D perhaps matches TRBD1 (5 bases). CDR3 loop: CASSTGGDTEAFF. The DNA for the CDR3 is TGTGCCAGCAGTACAGGAGGGGACACTGAAGCTTTCTTT.